This T cell receptor beta chain was sequenced for a study of T cell repertoires in ileal Crohn's disease. Study as a whole: The M0 sample came from the inflamed ileal portion of the resected specimen.

With respect to this clone: Antigen: not known.

Repertoires were generated with immunoSEQ multiplex PCR, while TCRdb's copy carries only in-frame clones and drops some. The sample lists roughly 15,000 clones, about 78% occurring once. General study points: Compared with CD4 T cells, sorted CD8 cells carried more expanded clones.

Germline values: CDR1 WSHSY, CDR2 SAAADI. This CDR3 region has 17 residues. V shed 2 bases, J shed 1 base, and the junction held 8 bases outside the gene matches. As to time point: inflamed ileum from the surgical specimen. Patients were adults with ileal or ileocolonic Crohn's disease needing resection. The V call is TRBV10-2, the J call TRBJ2-5, with 9 bases that match TRBD1. The material sequenced was ileal tissue. The TCR comes from an adult with Crohn's disease. In nucleotides, the CDR3 is TGCGCCAGCAGTGAGCGCGGACAGGGGCCCCGCCAAGAGACCCAGTACTTC. Its protein is CASSERGQGPRQETQYF.